Below are 30 T cell receptor beta chains sequenced from a single sample in a study of cytomegalovirus exposure and HLA in healthy donors. With 60 Vbeta and 13 Jbeta primers, the PCR was carried out. Repertoires were generated with immunoSEQ multiplex PCR, while TCRdb's copy carries only in-frame clones and drops some. The sample records around 110,000 clones, less than 70% being singletons. The source material was PBMCs. These receptors originate from a woman in her twenties or thirties in good health and CMV-seronegative.

The chain links TRBV18 to TRBJ2-7, with TRBD1 identical over 9 bases. This CDR3 comprises 14 residues. V dropped 6 bases and J dropped 2; count of bases not matched to a gene: 5. The germline gives CDR1 KGHSH, CDR2 LQKENI. CDR3 DNA sequence: TGTGCCAGCTCGTCCGGGACAGGGACCTACGAGCAGTACTTC. Its protein product is CASSSGTGTYEQYF.

The V call is TRBV30, the J call TRBJ1-3; D gene unclear. Germline values: CDR1 GTSNPN, CDR2 SVGIG (reference sequence). This CDR3 contains 12 residues. The V gene lost 0 bases and the J gene lost 8 bases, with 8 bases spanning the gap. The CDR3 region has the DNA TGTGCCTGGAGTGTTTGGGGAGACACCATATATTTT. Protein: CAWSVWGDTIYF.

The gene calls are TRBV5-1 and TRBJ1-1; 8 nucleotides match TRBD1. The V gene end was trimmed by 4 bases and the J gene end by 3 bases; junction bases not matched to a gene: 8. The CDR3 spans 15 residues. The germline gives CDR1 SGHRS, CDR2 YFSETQ. The DNA of the CDR3 is TGCGCCAGCAGCGGAACTCAGGGGGCCGACACTGAAGCTTTCTTT. Translating gives CASSGTQGADTEAFF.

The rearrangement joins TRBV6-6 to TRBJ1-1; the match to TRBD1 covers 11 bases. CDR1 is MNHNY, CDR2 SVGAGI, per germline (reference sequence). Trimming cost V 5 bases and J 4 bases; bases outside gene matches: 6. CDR3 length: 15 residues. CDR3 region: CASSTPDRGPTEAFF. DNA for the CDR3: TGTGCCAGCAGTACCCCGGACAGGGGGCCCACTGAAGCTTTCTTT.

In its sample, this clone was seen once. The chain's CDR3 is CASSNYRGNYGYTF. The CDR3 coding sequence is TGTGCCAGCAGCAACTACAGGGGGAACTATGGCTACACCTTC. This chain uses TRBV28 with TRBJ1-2; the match to TRBD1 covers 8 bases. This CDR3 is built from 14 residues. The V segment lost 6 bases and the J segment 2 bases; nucleotides outside the gene matches: 5. Germline V gene data show CDR1 as MDHEN and CDR2 as SYDVKM.

The V call is TRBV7-9, the J call TRBJ2-7; 9 bases fit TRBD2. Germline loops: CDR1 SEHNR, CDR2 FQNEAQ (reference sequence). This CDR3 comprises 17 residues. V shed 4 bases and J 1 base; nucleotides not matched to a gene: 11. The CDR3 DNA sequence: TGTGCCAGCAGCTCCTACGCGGCTAGCGGGGATTCCTACGAGCAGTACTTC. Its translation: CASSSYAASGDSYEQYF.

The chain has TRBV27 and TRBJ1-5, with 12 bases aligning to TRBD1. After removal of 5 bases from V and 3 bases from J, the junction contained 11 bases not matched to a gene. Per germline, CDR1 MNHEY and CDR2 SMNVEV (reference sequence). The CDR3 has 18 amino acids. The chain's CDR3 is CASSPGTGGGRYNQPQHF. The CDR3 DNA sequence: TGTGCCAGCAGTCCCGGGACAGGGGGCGGTAGGTACAATCAGCCCCAGCATTTT.

The chain couples TRBV7-3 to TRBJ2-7, with TRBD2 matching 7 bases. Germline lookup yields CDR1 SGHTA and CDR2 FQGTGA. The junction had 22 bases not matched to a gene; V was cut back by 4 bases and J by 7 bases. The CDR3 sequence is 18 residues long. The CDR3: CASSSQSANPAGDGEQYF. CDR3 nucleotides: TGTGCCAGCAGCTCCCAATCGGCCAACCCGGCGGGAGACGGAGAGCAGTACTTC.

This clone was seen just once. The chain employs TRBV14 and TRBJ2-1; 11 bases agree with TRBD2. Germline assignment: CDR1 SGHDN and CDR2 FVKESK. CDR3 length: 14 amino acids. V lost 4 bases and J lost 10; bases outside the gene matches: 6. The DNA of the CDR3 is TGTGCCAGCAGCCGTCTAGCGGGAGGTCTCGAGCAGTTCTTC. Residues: CASSRLAGGLEQFF.

The chain couples TRBV6-1 to TRBJ1-2; D remains unclear. CDR3 length: 13 amino acids. Between the trimmed V and J ends, which lost 7 bases and 7 bases, there was a span of 16 bases. Germline CDR1 is MNHNS and CDR2 is SASEGT. DNA of the CDR3: TGTGCCAGCACCCGGCGACCCGACTCTGGCTACACCTTC. It specifies CASTRRPDSGYTF.

CDR3 nucleotides: TGCGCCAGCAGCCAAGTTCTGGGGGCGGACTATGGCTACACCTTC. It specifies CASSQVLGADYGYTF. The genes are TRBV4-3 and TRBJ1-2; a possible D gene is TRBD1 (6 bases). Per the germline V gene, CDR1 is LGHNA and CDR2 is YSLEER. This CDR3 is 15 amino acids long. Trimming removed 1 base from V and 3 bases from J, with 12 bases in between.

A few counts support this clone. The chain links TRBV18 to TRBJ1-2; the D gene is possibly TRBD1 (6 bases). This CDR3 region has 15 residues. V was pared by 1 base and J by 4 bases, with 13 bases between. Looked up from germline, CDR1 is KGHSH and CDR2 is LQKENI. The CDR3 sequence is CASSPHPAGAYGYTF. The CDR3 DNA follows: TGTGCCAGCTCACCACACCCTGCAGGGGCCTATGGCTACACCTTC.

The gene calls are TRBV11-3 and TRBJ2-2; 8 positions agree with TRBD1. Germline V CDR1 and CDR2: SGHNT, YENEEA. The CDR3 extends over 16 amino acids. V dropped 2 bases and J dropped 4; count of bases not matched to a gene: 6. DNA for the CDR3: TGTGCCAGCAGCTTAATTCCGACAGGGGTCACCGGGGAGCTGTTTTTT. Protein sequence: CASSLIPTGVTGELFF.

The J gene is TRBJ1-6, the V gene TRBV19, with TRBD1 as a possible D gene (6 bases). The CDR3 spans 14 residues. With 3 bases removed from V and 7 bases from J, the gap between germline ends came to 10 bases. Germline CDR1 reads LNHDA; CDR2 reads SQIVND (reference sequence). The CDR3 DNA follows: TGTGCCAGTAGTATGACAGGATTCAATTCACCCCTCCACTTT. Amino acid sequence: CASSMTGFNSPLHF.

The V gene is TRBV5-1, the J gene TRBJ1-1, with no clear D. Germline lookup yields CDR1 SGHRS and CDR2 YFSETQ. Between the trimmed V and J ends, which lost 1 base and 1 base, there was a span of 5 bases. This CDR3 has 13 residues. CDR3 coding DNA: TGCGCCAGCAGCTTGCCCTCGAACACTGAAGCTTTCTTT. Translated: CASSLPSNTEAFF.

The chain carries TRBV7-9 and TRBJ1-1; possibly TRBD1 for D (5 bases). CDR1 is SEHNR and CDR2 is FQNEAQ in the germline V gene (reference sequence). Trimming left V 4 bases short and J 11 bases short, with 14 bases between. The CDR3 covers 12 residues. The DNA for the CDR3 is TGTGCCAGCAGCTGGGGAGGGGATAGGGCTTTCTTT. It is translated as CASSWGGDRAFF.

The V call is TRBV4-1, the J call TRBJ1-2; 8 positions agree with TRBD1. CDR1 and CDR2 from the germline V gene are MGHRA and YSYEKL. The trim removed 0 bases at V and 8 bases at J, leaving 2 bases unmatched. The CDR3 runs 13 residues. The CDR3 loop is CASSQDRGRGYTF. In nucleotides, the CDR3 is TGCGCCAGCAGCCAAGACAGGGGGCGAGGCTACACCTTC.

A word on this clone: At one boundary the junction diverges from the germline segment, which might be a read error. The chain couples TRBV7-7 to TRBJ2-5; TRBD1 is a possible D gene (6 bases). The CDR3 runs to 14 residues. The germline V gene has CDR1 SSHAT and CDR2 FNYEAQ (reference sequence). The CDR3 DNA sequence: TGTGCTAGCAGTATGGGGGCCAGGTCAGAGACCCAGTACTTC. It codes for CASSMGARSETQYF. The complete variable domain, with remaining parts taken from reference TRBV7-7 and TRBJ2-5, reads GAGVSQSPRYKVTKRGQDVTLRCDPISSHATLYWYQQALGQGPEFLTYFNYEAQPDKSGLPSDRFSAERPEGSISTLTIQRTEQRDSAMYRCASSMGARSETQYFGPGTRLLVL.

J is TRBJ2-3 and V is TRBV19, with TRBD2 identical over 12 bases. This CDR3 comprises 17 residues. J was trimmed by 3 bases and V by 3 bases; bases with no gene match: 7. Germline CDR1 LNHDA, CDR2 SQIVND (reference sequence). The CDR3 region is CASSIDLAGGPTDTQYF. In DNA form, the CDR3 reads TGTGCCAGTAGTATTGACCTAGCGGGAGGGCCGACAGATACGCAGTATTTT.

This clone has just a few counts. The chain combines TRBV19 with TRBJ1-5, with 7 bases aligning to TRBD1. The germline gives CDR1 LNHDA, CDR2 SQIVND (reference sequence). J lost 0 bases, V lost 4 bases, and 6 bases had no gene match. The CDR3 has 16 residues. The CDR3 region has the DNA TGTGCCAGTAGTACCCTGACAGGGACTAGCAATCAGCCCCAGCATTTT. Translation: CASSTLTGTSNQPQHF.

This chain connects TRBV7-6 to TRBJ2-3, with D possibly being TRBD2 (5 bases). Trimming pared 7 bases from V and 6 bases from J, leaving 20 bases between. The CDR3 sequence is 15 residues long. The germline gives CDR1 SGHVS, CDR2 FNYEAQ. DNA for the CDR3: TGTGCCAGCACCAGCCGTAGTCCCACGGGGGATACGCAGTATTTT. This codes for CASTSRSPTGDTQYF.

This clone occurred a few times. The chain employs TRBV5-1 and TRBJ1-1, with a possible D match to TRBD1 (5 bases). V was trimmed by 0 bases and J by 7 bases, leaving 16 bases between them. Germline CDR1 SGHRS, CDR2 YFSETQ. This CDR3 has 15 amino acids. The CDR3 loop is CASSLEDGGRVEAFF. CDR3 DNA sequence: TGCGCCAGCAGCTTGGAAGACGGGGGTCGGGTTGAAGCTTTCTTT.

The rearrangement links TRBV18 to TRBJ2-7; 11 positions agree with TRBD1. The V and J ends lost 5 bases and 2 bases, in that order; junction bases with no gene match: 2. Germline CDR1 and CDR2: KGHSH and LQKENI. This CDR3 contains 14 residues. The CDR3 region has the DNA TGTGCCAGCTCAACGGGACAGGGGGCCTACGAGCAGTACTTC. It specifies CASSTGQGAYEQYF. Full variable domain (remainder filled in from reference TRBV18 and TRBJ2-7): NAGVMQNPRHLVRRRGQEARLRCSPMKGHSHVYWYRQLPEEGLKFMVYLQKENIIDESGMPKERFSAEFPKEGPSILRIQQVVRGDSAAYFCASSTGQGAYEQYFGPGTRLTVT.

This sequence joins TRBV18 and TRBJ2-2; 7 nucleotides match TRBD2. With 4 bases clipped from V and 0 bases from J, the junction kept 5 bases outside the gene matches. Germline V gene sequence: CDR1 KGHSH, CDR2 LQKENI. This CDR3 spans 16 amino acids. The CDR3 DNA reads as TGTGCCAGCTCACTAGCTAGCGGAGCGAACACCGGGGAGCTGTTTTTT. Its translation is CASSLASGANTGELFF.

The chain combines TRBV21-1 with TRBJ2-7; TRBD1, as called in the table, went unchecked against the DNA. TRBV21-1 has pseudogene status. This CDR3 region has 18 residues. The CDR3 spells CASSKGRLGQGAFYEQYF. The DNA of the CDR3 is TGTGCCAGCAGCAAAGGTCGGCTGGGACAGGGGGCTTTCTACGAGCAGTACTTC.

The V and J genes are TRBV6-5 and TRBJ1-4; weak D call: TRBD1 (6 bases). Germline CDR1 and CDR2: MNHEY and SVGAGI. The CDR3 runs 15 residues. The V gene lost 0 bases and the J gene lost 8 bases, with 13 bases spanning the gap. CDR3 amino acids: CASSYSATGREKLFF. CDR3 bases: TGTGCCAGCAGTTACTCGGCGACAGGAAGGGAAAAACTGTTTTTT.

The genes are TRBV18 and TRBJ1-2, with 9 bases fitting TRBD1. The CDR3 covers 17 residues. Germline loops: CDR1 KGHSH, CDR2 LQKENI. The V segment lost 2 bases and the J segment 2 bases; nucleotides outside the gene matches: 9. The CDR3 sequence: CASSPSTGGDENYGYTF. CDR3 sequence (DNA): TGTGCCAGCTCACCATCGACAGGGGGAGACGAGAACTATGGCTACACCTTC.

The V call is TRBV15, the J call TRBJ2-7; possible D gene TRBD1, 5 bases. Trimming cost V 0 bases and J 5 bases, with 14 bases left between them. From germline, CDR1 is LNHNV and CDR2 YYDKDF (reference sequence). CDR3 length: 15 amino acids. As DNA, the CDR3 is TGTGCCACCAGCAGAGATTATGGCAGGGCCCACGAGCAGTACTTC. This gives the protein CATSRDYGRAHEQYF.

The rearrangement links TRBV5-6 to TRBJ1-2, with 11 bases fitting TRBD1. V lost 4 bases to trimming and J lost 4 bases; unmatched junction nucleotides: 3. The CDR3 sequence is 14 residues long. Germline-derived CDR1 and CDR2 are SGHDT and YYEEEE. CDR3: CASSGDRGFYGYTF. In DNA form, the CDR3 reads TGTGCCAGCAGCGGGGACAGGGGGTTCTATGGCTACACCTTC.

The chain has TRBV6-6 and TRBJ2-7, with TRBD2 as a possible D gene (6 bases). V gave up 7 bases and J gave up 2 bases, with 18 bases separating them. This CDR3 is 15 amino acids long. From germline, CDR1 is MNHNY and CDR2 SVGAGI (reference sequence). The CDR3 loop reads CASTPLRDATYEQYF. The CDR3 DNA is TGTGCCAGCACCCCTTTGCGGGATGCGACCTACGAGCAGTACTTC.